These 17 T cell receptor beta chains came from one sample sequenced in a study of Graves' ophthalmopathy and Graves' hyperthyroidism. The authors amplified TCR beta CDR3 regions from RNA transcripts. RT-PCR was first run with HTBI primers, then multiplex PCR in a second round. Each CDR3 protein gets one entry after TCRdb re-called the multiplex PCR reads with MiXCR. The sample lists over a million distinct CDR3 sequences, approximately 35% seen once, with roughly 11% in the top ten. Sequenced input: peripheral blood or thyroid tissue (not recorded which). These receptors came from an adult man with Graves' hyperthyroidism.

This clonotype was counted ten times or more. The V and J genes are TRBV10-1 and TRBJ1-1; tentatively, D is TRBD1 (5 bases). V lost 3 bases and J lost 7, with 9 bases in between. Germline CDR1 reads WNHNN; CDR2 reads SYGVQD (reference sequence). The CDR3 sequence is 12 residues long. The CDR3 DNA reads as TGCGCCAGCAGTGATGAAGGGGATGAAGCTTTCTTT. This gives the protein CASSDEGDEAFF.

This clonotype was seen at least ten times. The gene calls are TRBV25-1 and TRBJ1-6; D not certain. CDR1 is MGHDK, CDR2 SYGVNS, per germline. The CDR3 totals 13 residues. The germline V and J ends were trimmed by 1 base and 9 bases, with 7 bases remaining between them. The CDR3: CASSEFPTSPLHF. DNA for the CDR3: TGTGCCAGCAGTGAATTCCCTACTTCACCCCTCCACTTT.

The chain uses TRBV2 and TRBJ2-2; 8 bases line up with TRBD1. The CDR3 covers 14 residues. J was trimmed by 1 base and V by 6 bases; bases with no gene match: 1. Germline loops: CDR1 SNHLY, CDR2 FYNNEI. In DNA form, the CDR3 reads TGTGCCAGCAGGGACAGGGTGAACACCGGGGAGCTGTTTTTT. Translating it yields CASRDRVNTGELFF. The full variable domain, completed using reference TRBV2 and TRBJ2-2, is EPEVTQTPSHQVTQMGQEVILRCVPISNHLYFYWYRQILGQKVEFLVSFYNNEISEKSEIFDDQFSVERPDGSNFTLKIRSTKLEDSAMYFCASRDRVNTGELFFGEGSRLTVL.

Only a few counts were recorded for this clonotype. The chain combines TRBV9 with TRBJ2-7; D not certain. Looked up from germline, CDR1 is SGDLS and CDR2 is YYNGEE. V was shortened by 7 bases and J by 6 bases, with 11 bases between the two germline ends. This CDR3 spans 11 amino acids. The DNA for the CDR3 is TGTGCCAGCTCAGGAAAGAGCGAGCAGTACTTC. This codes for CASSGKSEQYF.

Comments on this clonotype: A much larger clonotype is one base distant, so this may be a read error. The genes are TRBV7-2 and TRBJ1-2; TRBD1 matches at 7 bases. CDR3 length: 13 residues. V lost 6 bases to trimming and J lost 7 bases; unmatched junction nucleotides: 8. Germline assignment: CDR1 SGHTA and CDR2 FQGNSA. The CDR3 coding sequence is TGTGCCAGCAGTGAGCGCAGGGGGGGTGGCTACACCTTC. Its translation: CASSERRGGGYTF.

The sample holds a few counts of this clonotype. V and J are TRBV28 and TRBJ2-5; either TRBD1 or TRBD2 may fit D (6 bases each). Germline V gene lookup returns CDR1 MDHEN and CDR2 SYDVKM. The CDR3 is 14 amino acids. The V end was cut by 7 bases, the J end by 7 bases, with 19 bases between. The CDR3 nucleotides read TGTGCCAGCATTCGCAGCCCGGGGGCGGGGACCCAGTACTTC. Translating gives CASIRSPGAGTQYF.

This clonotype showed up many times. J is TRBJ2-5 and V is TRBV15, with 7 bases aligning to TRBD2. This CDR3 has 17 amino acids. With V trimmed by 0 bases and J by 4 bases, 11 bases remained unmatched. Germline V lookup: CDR1 LNHNV, CDR2 YYDKDF (reference sequence). The DNA for the CDR3 is TGTGCCACCAGCAGAGAAGTAGCGGGCCTCCGAGGAGAGACCCAGTACTTC. Protein product: CATSREVAGLRGETQYF.

The table lists this clonotype with many counts. The rearrangement joins TRBV10-3 to TRBJ2-7, with D tentatively TRBD2 (6 bases). The germline gives CDR1 ENHRY, CDR2 SYGVKD. This CDR3 region has 13 residues. V gave up 8 bases and J gave up 3 bases, with 14 bases separating them. The CDR3 bases are TGTGCCATCGGGGGACTGGCGAACTACGAGCAGTACTTC. Protein: CAIGGLANYEQYF.

This rearrangement joins TRBV19 to TRBJ2-7, with 7 bases fitting TRBD1. V shed 5 bases, J shed 3 bases, and the junction held 13 bases outside the gene matches. The CDR3 runs 16 residues. CDR1 LNHDA and CDR2 SQIVND come from the germline V gene (reference sequence). The chain's CDR3 is CASSSPYRGFNYEQYF. The CDR3, as DNA: TGTGCCAGTAGTTCCCCCTACAGGGGATTTAACTACGAGCAGTACTTC. The full variable domain, completed using reference TRBV19 and TRBJ2-7, is DGGITQSPKYLFRKEGQNVTLSCEQNLNHDAMYWYRQDPGQGLRLIYYSQIVNDFQKGDIAEGYSVSREKKESFPLTVTSAQKNPTAFYLCASSSPYRGFNYEQYFGPGTRLTVT.

In this sample, this clonotype turned up many times. The chain is built from TRBV12-3 or TRBV12-4 and TRBJ1-4, with D unclear. There are 12 residues in the CDR3. V dropped 6 bases and J dropped 12 bases, with 14 bases sitting between them. The CDR3 sequence is CASSATYWELFF. CDR3 DNA sequence: TGTGCCAGCAGCGCTACGTACTGGGAACTGTTTTTT.

The chain couples TRBV29-1 to TRBJ2-2, with D tentatively TRBD2 (6 bases). CDR1 and CDR2 from the germline V gene are SQVTM and ANQGSEA. The CDR3 is 16 residues long. Trimming stripped 6 bases from V and 4 bases from J, with 21 bases between. CDR3 loop: CSVRGSGVMGTGELFF. CDR3 nucleotide sequence: TGCAGCGTAAGGGGTTCGGGGGTAATGGGCACCGGGGAGCTGTTTTTT.

Regarding this clonotype: The CDR3 ends on some other residue instead of the conserved phenylalanine or tryptophan, so this is likely a read error. It is unclear where the CDR3 begins or ends on the DNA, so no DNA is shown, and the CDR3 is as TCRdb lists it. The chain uses TRBV20-1 and TRBJ1-4. Per germline, CDR1 DFQATT and CDR2 SNEGSKA (reference sequence). The CDR3 contains 9 residues when both ends are counted. The CDR3 loop reads CSARGRELV.

The chain employs TRBV10-2 and TRBJ1-2; the D is unclear. The CDR3 runs to 12 residues. CDR1 WSHSY and CDR2 SAAADI come from the germline V gene. V lost 4 bases, J lost 5 bases, and 8 bases lay in between. The CDR3 loop is CASSGSLYGYTF. CDR3 coding DNA: TGCGCCAGCAGTGGGTCCCTGTATGGCTACACCTTC.

This clonotype has a handful of counts. The V and J genes are TRBV29-1 and TRBJ1-2, with TRBD1 identical over 8 bases. There are 13 residues in the CDR3. Trimming at V came to 4 bases and at J to 4 bases, leaving 5 bases not matched to a gene. Germline assignment: CDR1 SQVTM and CDR2 ANQGSEA. CDR3 protein: CSVVRGLGYGYTF. The CDR3 nucleotides read TGCAGCGTTGTCAGGGGGCTAGGCTATGGCTACACCTTC.

The rearrangement joins TRBV6-5 to TRBJ2-5; a weak D match, TRBD1 (6 bases). This CDR3 contains 15 residues. V lost 5 bases and J 4 bases, leaving 17 bases between the germline ends. The germline CDR1 and CDR2 sequences are MNHEY and SVGAGI. CDR3 DNA sequence: TGTGCCAGCAGTGAGTGGCAGGGGTTGGGAGAGACCCAGTACTTC. Translated: CASSEWQGLGETQYF.

In this sample, this clonotype turned up a few times. The chain joins TRBV3-1 to TRBJ2-5; D tentatively fits TRBD1 or TRBD2 (5 bases each). Germline V gene data show CDR1 as LGHDT and CDR2 as YNNKEL (reference sequence). With 4 bases removed from V and 5 bases from J, the gap between germline ends came to 14 bases. The CDR3 runs 14 residues. This CDR3 reads CASSPPGQAETQYF. The CDR3 DNA follows: TGTGCCAGCAGCCCGCCGGGGCAGGCGGAGACCCAGTACTTC.

For this clonotype: A read error is possible here, since a much larger clone lies one base away. The chain carries TRBV20-1 and TRBJ1-2; the D is unclear. Germline V CDR1 and CDR2: DFQATT, SNEGSKA (reference sequence). CDR3 length: 14 residues. Trimming stripped 1 base from V and 4 bases from J, with 13 bases between. The CDR3 here is CSARGVSQTYGYTF. The CDR3 DNA follows: TGCAGTGCTAGAGGTGTCTCACAGACCTATGGCTACACCTTC.